Following are 20 T cell receptor beta chains from one sample sequenced in a study of CD8+CD57+ T cells in acquired aplastic anemia (dated by TCRdb to the late 2010s). For sequencing, an Illumina HiSeq 2000 was employed. TCR beta VDJ combination and CDR3 sequence profiling used genomic DNA as the template. Using fastp at Q25 and MiXCR, TCRdb reprocessed the public reads and kept productive beta chains. Each CDR3 protein gets just one entry, which takes the most common genes and DNA from the rows behind it. This sample lists 200,000 or so distinct CDR3 sequences; 64% were detected once. The leading ten clones occupy 40% to 55% of the sample. What was sequenced was sorted CD4+, CD8+, or CD8+CD57+ T cells (not recorded which) from PBMCs. The origin of the receptors is a human donor with severe aplastic anemia or a healthy control (not recorded which).

The rearrangement joins TRBV6-5 to TRBJ2-7; 7 bases are shared with TRBD1. V was pared by 6 bases and J by 6 bases, with 8 bases of the junction left unmatched. The CDR3 has 13 residues. Germline CDR1 MNHEY, CDR2 SVGAGI. The DNA for the CDR3 is TGTGCCAGCAGGGTGATACAGGGGCGCGAGCAGTACTTC. Amino acid sequence: CASRVIQGREQYF.

V is TRBV20-1 and J is TRBJ2-2; D may correspond to TRBD1 or TRBD2 (6 bases each). Trimming left V 6 bases short and J 1 base short, with 12 bases between. Per the germline V gene, CDR1 is DFQATT and CDR2 is SNEGSKA (reference sequence). The CDR3 consists of 14 residues. The CDR3 coding sequence is TGCAGTGCCGCGGGACACTGGAACACCGGGGAGCTGTTTTTT. Encoded protein: CSAAGHWNTGELFF.

This clonotype appeared a few times. One end of the junction varies from germline; a read error may be responsible. In nucleotides, the CDR3 is TGTGCTAGCAGCTTAGGAGGCACGCCTAACGGAGAGACCCAGTACTTC. Encoded protein: CASSLGGTPNGETQYF. V is TRBV7-7 and J is TRBJ2-5, with a weak D call TRBD2 (5 bases). Germline V lookup: CDR1 SSHAT, CDR2 FNYEAQ (reference sequence). CDR3 size: 16 residues.

The chain links TRBV19 to TRBJ2-1, with 10 bases lining up with TRBD2. The V and J ends lost 7 bases and 14 bases, in that order; junction bases with no gene match: 5. This CDR3 comprises 11 residues. Germline CDR1 and CDR2: LNHDA and SQIVND (reference sequence). CDR3 bases: TGTGCCAGTACAAATGGGACTAGCGAGTTCTTC. Translated, it gives CASTNGTSEFF.

V gene TRBV10-3 combines with J gene TRBJ2-7; D may be TRBD1 (6 bases). CDR3 size: 12 residues. Germline V gene data show CDR1 as ENHRY and CDR2 as SYGVKD. With 6 bases removed from V and 6 bases from J, the gap between germline ends came to 12 bases. CDR3 nucleotide sequence: TGTGCCATCAGGAACAGGGCGGGCGAGCAGTACTTC. This sequence encodes CAIRNRAGEQYF.

This clonotype was recorded a few times. The gene calls are TRBV12-3 or TRBV12-4 and TRBJ2-5; TRBD1 is a possible D gene (6 bases). This CDR3 is built from 13 residues. V lost 4 bases and J lost 4, with 10 bases in between. The CDR3 nucleotides read TGTGCCAGCAGTTCACAGGGTCGAGAGACCCAGTACTTC. Its protein product is CASSSQGRETQYF.

This clonotype was recorded a few times. The chain recombines TRBV5-1 with TRBJ1-2; maybe TRBD1 (6 bases). Deletions cut 0 bases from V and 4 bases from J, with 10 bases between. This CDR3 comprises 14 residues. Germline-derived CDR1 and CDR2 are SGHRS and YFSETQ. The CDR3 coding sequence is TGCGCCAGCAGCTTGGGGGACATCGCCTATGGCTACACCTTC. This sequence encodes CASSLGDIAYGYTF.

The V and J genes are TRBV24-1 and TRBJ1-1; D is possibly TRBD1 (5 bases). Germline V gene data show CDR1 as KGHDR and CDR2 as SFDVKD. This CDR3 has 11 amino acids. The CDR3 sequence is CARGRGTEAFF. The CDR3 bases are TGTGCACGGGGGAGAGGCACTGAAGCTTTCTTT.

This sequence joins TRBV20-1 and TRBJ2-7; D assignment may be TRBD1 or TRBD2 (6 bases each). The germline V gene has CDR1 DFQATT and CDR2 SNEGSKA (reference sequence). Trimming removed 0 bases from V and 4 bases from J, with 16 bases in between. The CDR3 sequence is 15 residues long. The CDR3 DNA reads TGCAGTGCTAGAGATACTGGAGGGGGAAGTTACGAGCAGTACTTC. This sequence encodes CSARDTGGGSYEQYF.

The genes are TRBV20-1 and TRBJ2-1; the match to TRBD2 covers 8 bases. The ends lost 2 bases at V and 4 bases at J; junction bases unmatched: 7. The germline gives CDR1 DFQATT, CDR2 SNEGSKA (reference sequence). CDR3 size: 15 residues. This CDR3 reads CSARLPEREYNEQFF. CDR3 DNA sequence: TGCAGTGCTAGACTGCCTGAGCGGGAGTACAATGAGCAGTTCTTC.

V gene TRBV25-1 combines with J gene TRBJ1-6; TRBD1 matches at 9 bases. V lost 4 bases and J lost 6; bases outside the gene matches: 10. The germline V gene encodes CDR1 MGHDK and CDR2 SYGVNS. This CDR3 has 17 amino acids. CDR3 loop: CASSVSLGQGFNSPLHF. CDR3 nucleotides: TGTGCCAGCAGTGTATCCCTGGGACAGGGATTTAATTCACCCCTCCACTTT.

A few counts support this clonotype. The chain couples TRBV20-1 to TRBJ1-6; a possible D gene is TRBD1 (6 bases). This CDR3 is 15 amino acids long. With 3 bases removed from V and 7 bases from J, the gap between germline ends came to 16 bases. Germline assignment: CDR1 DFQATT and CDR2 SNEGSKA (reference sequence). CDR3 DNA: TGCAGTGCTAGGCAAACAGGGTACGGGAATTCACCCCTCCACTTT. This translates into CSARQTGYGNSPLHF.

The chain uses TRBV10-3 and TRBJ2-7; no firm D call. Germline CDR1 is ENHRY and CDR2 is SYGVKD. The CDR3 spans 14 residues. V dropped 5 bases and J dropped 2 bases, with 13 bases sitting between them. The chain's CDR3 is CAISPPDATYEQYF. The DNA for the CDR3 is TGTGCCATCAGTCCCCCGGACGCGACCTACGAGCAGTACTTC.

This clonotype showed up just a few times. The rearrangement links TRBV7-3 to TRBJ1-3; no reliable D call. This CDR3 is 15 amino acids long. V gave up 1 base and J gave up 4 bases, with 11 bases separating them. From germline, CDR1 is SGHTA and CDR2 FQGTGA. CDR3 sequence reads: CASSLSPGPGNTIYF. CDR3 DNA sequence: TGTGCCAGCAGCTTAAGTCCGGGTCCAGGAAACACCATATATTTT.

In regard to this clonotype: A junction end diverges from the germline sequence, so it may reflect a read error. This chain joins TRBV20-1 and TRBJ1-1; possibly TRBD1 for D (5 bases). The CDR3 totals 14 residues. CDR1 is DFQATT, CDR2 SNEGSKA, per germline (reference sequence). The CDR3 DNA reads as TGCAGTGCTGATAGGGGACTCATGAACACTGAGGCTTTCTTT. It encodes CSADRGLMNTEAFF.

The chain combines TRBV15 with TRBJ1-2; 8 bases line up with TRBD1. V shed 3 bases and J 9 bases; nucleotides not matched to a gene: 9. CDR1 is LNHNV, CDR2 YYDKDF, per germline (reference sequence). CDR3 size: 14 residues. Here the CDR3 reads CATSRNPTGESYTF. In nucleotides, the CDR3 is TGTGCCACCAGCAGGAATCCGACAGGGGAGAGCTACACCTTC. The whole variable domain, filled in from reference TRBV15 and TRBJ1-2, reads DAMVIQNPRYQVTQFGKPVTLSCSQTLNHNVMYWYQQKSSQAPKLLFHYYDKDFNNEADTPDNFQSRRPNTSFCFLDIRSPGLGDTAMYLCATSRNPTGESYTFGSGTRLTVV.

This clonotype is labeled large. This chain joins TRBV2 and TRBJ1-1, with 7 positions matching TRBD1. The CDR3 sequence is 17 residues long. Germline loops: CDR1 SNHLY, CDR2 FYNNEI. The junction had 11 bases not matched to a gene; V was cut back by 4 bases and J by 0 bases. The CDR3 loop reads CASSGTSGQTMNTEAFF. DNA of the CDR3: TGTGCCAGCAGTGGCACTTCGGGACAGACGATGAACACTGAAGCTTTCTTT.

As to this clonotype: Relative to the germline gene, one junction end is altered; a read error may explain this. The chain joins TRBV14 to TRBJ2-2, with 7 bases lining up with TRBD2. Germline V gene sequence: CDR1 SGHDN, CDR2 FVKESK. The length of the CDR3 is 13 residues. The DNA for the CDR3 is TGTGCCAGCAGTCTTGACAAGGGCGGGGGGCTGTTTTTT. It encodes CASSLDKGGGLFF.

This sequence joins TRBV27 and TRBJ1-2; TRBD1 is a possible D gene (5 bases). The CDR3 totals 13 residues. V dropped 4 bases and J dropped 7 bases, with 13 bases sitting between them. Germline-derived CDR1 and CDR2 are MNHEY and SMNVEV (reference sequence). The CDR3 region is CASSSQGAAGYTF. CDR3 bases: TGTGCCAGCAGTTCCCAGGGAGCAGCTGGCTACACCTTC.

This clonotype was counted only a few times. The chain uses TRBV9 and TRBJ1-1; D remains ambiguous. The CDR3 runs to 15 residues. V shed 3 bases and J shed 0 bases, with 12 bases lying between them. CDR1 and CDR2 from the germline V gene are SGDLS and YYNGEE. CDR3 amino acids: CASSDKGTMNTEAFF. In DNA, the CDR3 is TGTGCCAGCAGCGACAAAGGAACCATGAACACTGAAGCTTTCTTT.